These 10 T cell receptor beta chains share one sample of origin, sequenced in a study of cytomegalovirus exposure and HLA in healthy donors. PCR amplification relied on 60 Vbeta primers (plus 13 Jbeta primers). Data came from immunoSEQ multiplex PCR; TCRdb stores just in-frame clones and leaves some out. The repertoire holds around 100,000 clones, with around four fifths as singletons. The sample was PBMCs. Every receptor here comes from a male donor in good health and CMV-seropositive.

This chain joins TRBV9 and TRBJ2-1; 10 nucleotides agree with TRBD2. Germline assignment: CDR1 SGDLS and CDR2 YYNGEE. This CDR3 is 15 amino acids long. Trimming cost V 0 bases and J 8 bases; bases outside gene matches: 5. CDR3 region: CASSVGSGGVYEQFF. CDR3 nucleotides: TGTGCCAGCAGCGTAGGGAGCGGGGGGGTCTATGAGCAGTTCTTC. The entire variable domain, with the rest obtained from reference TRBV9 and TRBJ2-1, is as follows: DSGVTQTPKHLITATGQRVTLRCSPRSGDLSVYWYQQSLDQGLQFLIQYYNGEERAKGNILERFSAQQFPDLHSELNLSSLELGDSALYFCASSVGSGGVYEQFFGPGTRLTVL.

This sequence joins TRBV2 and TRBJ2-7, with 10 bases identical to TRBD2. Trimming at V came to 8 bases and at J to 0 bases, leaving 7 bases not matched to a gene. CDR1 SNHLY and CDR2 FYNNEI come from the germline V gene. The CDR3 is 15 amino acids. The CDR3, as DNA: TGTGCCAGCGGCCCCGGGACTAGCGACTCCTACGAGCAGTACTTC. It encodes CASGPGTSDSYEQYF.

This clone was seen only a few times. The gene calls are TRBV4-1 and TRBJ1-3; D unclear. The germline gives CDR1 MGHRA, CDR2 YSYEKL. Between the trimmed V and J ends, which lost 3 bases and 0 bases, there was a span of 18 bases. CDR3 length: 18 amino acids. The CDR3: CASSHLLGRKDSGNTIYF. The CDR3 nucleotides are TGCGCCAGCAGCCACCTCCTCGGGAGAAAAGACTCTGGAAACACCATATATTTT.

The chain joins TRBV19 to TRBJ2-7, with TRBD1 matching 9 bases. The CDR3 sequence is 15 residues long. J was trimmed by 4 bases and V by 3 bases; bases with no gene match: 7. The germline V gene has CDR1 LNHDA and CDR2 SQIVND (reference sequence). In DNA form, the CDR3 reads TGTGCCAGTAGTATCGCCCCGGGACAGGGTTACGAGCAGTACTTC. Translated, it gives CASSIAPGQGYEQYF.

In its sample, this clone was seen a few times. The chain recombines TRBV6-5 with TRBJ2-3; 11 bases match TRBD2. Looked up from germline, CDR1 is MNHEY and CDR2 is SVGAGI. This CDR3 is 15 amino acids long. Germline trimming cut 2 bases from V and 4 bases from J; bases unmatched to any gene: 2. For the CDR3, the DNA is TGTGCCAGCAGTTACACTAGCGGGAGCCCAGATACGCAGTATTTT. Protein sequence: CASSYTSGSPDTQYF.

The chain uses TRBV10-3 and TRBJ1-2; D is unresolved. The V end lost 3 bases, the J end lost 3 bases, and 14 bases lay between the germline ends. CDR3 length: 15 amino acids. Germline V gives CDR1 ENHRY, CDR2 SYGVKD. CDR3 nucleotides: TGTGCCATCAGTGATCCTGGCGTAGAGGACTATGGCTACACCTTC. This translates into CAISDPGVEDYGYTF.

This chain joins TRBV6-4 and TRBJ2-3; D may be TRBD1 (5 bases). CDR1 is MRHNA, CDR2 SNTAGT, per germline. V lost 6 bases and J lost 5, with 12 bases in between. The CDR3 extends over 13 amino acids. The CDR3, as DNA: TGTGCCAGCAGCCCTGGGGCGAGAGATACGCAGTATTTT. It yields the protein CASSPGARDTQYF.

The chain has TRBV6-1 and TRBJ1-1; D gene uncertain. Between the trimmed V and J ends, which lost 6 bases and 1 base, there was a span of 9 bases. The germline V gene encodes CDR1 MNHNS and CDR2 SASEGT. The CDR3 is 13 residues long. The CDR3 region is CASRERKNTEAFF. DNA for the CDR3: TGTGCCAGCAGGGAGAGAAAGAACACTGAAGCTTTCTTT.

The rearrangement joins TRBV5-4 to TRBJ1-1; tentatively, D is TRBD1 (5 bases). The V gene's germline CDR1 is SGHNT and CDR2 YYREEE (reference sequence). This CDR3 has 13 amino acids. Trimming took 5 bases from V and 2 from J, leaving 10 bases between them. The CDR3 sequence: CASSFTGNTEAFF. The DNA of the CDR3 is TGTGCCAGCAGTTTCACAGGAAACACTGAAGCTTTCTTT.

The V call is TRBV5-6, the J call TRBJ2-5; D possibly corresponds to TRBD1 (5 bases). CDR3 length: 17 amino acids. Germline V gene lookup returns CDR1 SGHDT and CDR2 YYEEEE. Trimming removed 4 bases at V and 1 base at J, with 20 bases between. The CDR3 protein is CASSRSRRRGFQETQYF. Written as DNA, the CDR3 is TGTGCCAGCAGCCGGTCGAGGAGAAGGGGATTCCAAGAGACCCAGTACTTC.